The T cell receptor beta chain under discussion was sequenced for a study of shared clonotypes between healthy human individuals. Study-level results: The genetic and exposure-history diversity represented was limited by few donors.

CDR1 and CDR2 from the germline V gene are SGHNT and YYREEE (reference sequence). The CDR3 has 17 amino acids. V was cut by 0 bases and J by 1 base, with 16 bases left in between. Those who donated, Caucasian adults without exception, all lived in Nashville, Tennessee. For this clone: Its target is unknown.

The authors' processing: In the immunoSEQ data, sequences were junction-only and lacked quality scores, so filtering differed. The table came from immunoSEQ multiplex PCR; TCRdb's copy has only in-frame clones and leaves some out. V and J calls and clone size are copied from that table; D and trimming were computed from the DNA. This table holds over a million clones, roughly 96% found once. Source material: naive CD4+ T cells sorted from blood. Subset specified: CD45RA+ positively selected. The sequence derives from a man aged 25 to 40 in good health. The chain employs TRBV5-4 and TRBJ1-1, with TRBD1 as a possible D gene (6 bases). The CDR3, as DNA: TGTGCCAGCAGCTTGGCCATCCCAGGGGTCTGGAACACTGAAGCTTTCTTT. It is translated as CASSLAIPGVWNTEAFF.